This T cell receptor beta chain was profiled in a study of OX40 agonist ivuxolimab in advanced cancers. Study summary: A partial response was reached by three patients: one with hepatocellular carcinoma and two with cutaneous melanoma.

CDR3 length: 15 amino acids. The V and J ends lost 6 bases and 3 bases, in that order; junction bases with no gene match: 9. Germline-derived CDR1 and CDR2 are SNHLY and FYNNEI. Findings and caveats of the study: CD8+ T cells were the subset that, on average, had more expanded clones than CD4+.

Repertoires were generated with immunoSEQ multiplex PCR, while TCRdb's copy carries only in-frame clones and drops some. The sample has around 65,000 clones; about nine tenths are singletons. A remark on this clone: Its antigen is unidentified.

Drawing of blood for sampling happened at baseline, at cycle 4 day 1, and at cycle 7 day 1. This clonotype originated in an adult with an advanced solid tumor such as melanoma, head and neck, liver or kidney cancer. The chain links TRBV2 to TRBJ2-7; the match to TRBD1 covers 9 bases. This specimen consisted of CD4+ or CD8+ T cells sorted from blood, obtained in a trial of the OX40 agonist ivuxolimab. The chain's CDR3 is CASSGQDRGLYEQYF. The CDR3 region has the DNA TGTGCCAGCAGCGGTCAGGACAGGGGCCTCTACGAGCAGTACTTC.